The rows below give T cell receptor beta chains drawn from one sample of a study of glioma-infiltrating T cells after dendritic cell vaccination. Libraries were prepared by immunoSEQ multiplex PCR; TCRdb keeps only in-frame clonotypes and omits some of them. The sample shows around 73,000 clones, roughly 82% of them seen only once. The specimen comprised blood, sampled before dendritic cell vaccination. The source of these receptors is a human donor with glioblastoma. Each CDR3 is given with its conserved first and last residue. A D gene is named only where the DNA matches it firmly.

D: .; V: TRBV25-1; J: TRBJ1-2; CDR3: CATEDGGNYGYTF
D: .; V: TRBV5-1; J: TRBJ2-3; CDR3: CASSLHDRSTDTQYF
D: .; V: TRBV9; J: TRBJ2-1; CDR3: CASSVEGQGHHNEQFF
D: TRBD1; V: TRBV7-2; J: TRBJ1-2; CDR3: CASSLAGQASYGYTF
D: TRBD2; V: TRBV4-1; J: TRBJ2-1; CDR3: CASSQPLASGLASNEQFF
D: TRBD1; V: TRBV7-2; J: TRBJ1-3; CDR3: CASSPPDRGGYSGNTIYF
D: .; V: TRBV6-1; J: TRBJ2-5; CDR3: CASSEAGPGKETQYF
D: .; V: TRBV7-9; J: TRBJ1-1; CDR3: CAGSLPQTYTEAFF
D: TRBD1; V: TRBV5-1; J: TRBJ2-1; CDR3: CASSPGQGPYNEQFF
D: TRBD1; V: TRBV7-9; J: TRBJ2-3; CDR3: CASSLVGQGSDTQYF
D: .; V: TRBV9; J: TRBJ2-5; CDR3: CASSVAGTGGETQYF
D: TRBD1; V: TRBV5-6; J: TRBJ2-2; CDR3: CASSFRQGWTGELFF
D: TRBD1; V: TRBV5-1; J: TRBJ2-1; CDR3: CASSLPGQTYNEQFF
D: TRBD2; V: TRBV4-2; J: TRBJ2-5; CDR3: CASSQARREEETQYF
D: TRBD1; V: TRBV6-1; J: TRBJ2-7; CDR3: CASSGNRDRVSYEQYF
D: .; V: TRBV7-9; J: TRBJ1-3; CDR3: CASSNRQAYF
D: .; V: TRBV6-5; J: TRBJ2-2; CDR3: CASSYRTVNTGELFF